This T cell receptor (beta chain) was sequenced for a study of T-cell reconstitution after alpha-beta-depleted transplantation in children. CDR1 is SQVTM and CDR2 is ANQGSEA in the germline V gene. The CDR3 loop spans 12 amino acids. The V end was cut by 4 bases, the J end by 2 bases, with 9 bases between. Unique molecular identifiers featured in how the TCRbeta library was prepared. Using its own MiXCR run on the PCR reads, TCRdb lists one record per CDR3 protein. This table holds around 400,000 distinct CDR3 sequences, roughly 20% found once. This TCR derives from a human donor who donated a stem cell graft to a child with acute myeloid leukemia. The chain combines TRBV29-1 with TRBJ2-7; the D is unclear. The sample consisted of PBMCs from the stem cell graft donor, taken from the stem cell graft. As DNA, the CDR3 is TGCAGCGTTGGAGATCACCCCTACGAGCAGTACTTC. Amino acid sequence: CSVGDHPYEQYF.